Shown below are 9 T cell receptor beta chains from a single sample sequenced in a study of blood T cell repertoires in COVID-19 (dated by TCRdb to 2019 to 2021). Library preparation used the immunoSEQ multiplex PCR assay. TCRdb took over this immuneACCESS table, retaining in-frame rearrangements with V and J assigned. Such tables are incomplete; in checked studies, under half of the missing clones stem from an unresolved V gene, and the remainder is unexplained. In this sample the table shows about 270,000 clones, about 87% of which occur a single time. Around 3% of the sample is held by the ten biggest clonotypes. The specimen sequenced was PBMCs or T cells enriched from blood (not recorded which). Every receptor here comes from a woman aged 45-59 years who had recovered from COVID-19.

The CDR3: CASSSIGGVTTDTQYF. CDR3 in DNA: TGTGCCAGCAGCTCTATTGGCGGGGTAACCACAGATACGCAGTATTTT. The V gene is TRBV7-6, the J gene TRBJ2-3; D is possibly TRBD2 (6 bases). The CDR3 is made up of 16 amino acids. Germline V gene data show CDR1 as SGHVS and CDR2 as FNYEAQ. The V end lost 4 bases, the J end lost 2 bases, and 16 bases lay between the germline ends. The variable domain in full, with the rest retrieved from reference TRBV7-6 and TRBJ2-3, is GAGVSQSPRYKVTKRGQDVALRCDPISGHVSLYWYRQALGQGPEFLTYFNYEAQQDKSGLPNDRFSAERPEGSISTLTIQRTEQRDSAMYRCASSSIGGVTTDTQYFGPGTRLTVL.

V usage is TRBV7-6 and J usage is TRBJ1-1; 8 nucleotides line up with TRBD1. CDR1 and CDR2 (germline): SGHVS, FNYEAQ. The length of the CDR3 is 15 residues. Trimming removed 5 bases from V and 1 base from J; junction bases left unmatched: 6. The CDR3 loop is CASSQKDRANTEAFF. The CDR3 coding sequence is TGTGCCAGCAGCCAAAAGGACAGGGCGAACACTGAAGCTTTCTTT.

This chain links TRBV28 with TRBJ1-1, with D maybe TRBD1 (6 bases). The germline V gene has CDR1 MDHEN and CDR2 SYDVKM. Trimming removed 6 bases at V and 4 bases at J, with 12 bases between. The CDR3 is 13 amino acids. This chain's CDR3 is CASSNRVGTEAFF. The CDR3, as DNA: TGTGCCAGCAGCAACAGGGTAGGCACTGAAGCTTTCTTT.

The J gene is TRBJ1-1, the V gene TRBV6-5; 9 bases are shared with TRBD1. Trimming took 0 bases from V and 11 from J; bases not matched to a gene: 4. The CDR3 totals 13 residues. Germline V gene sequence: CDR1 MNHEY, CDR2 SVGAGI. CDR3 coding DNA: TGTGCCAGCAGTTACTCGAACAGGGGGCATGCTTTCTTT. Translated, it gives CASSYSNRGHAFF.

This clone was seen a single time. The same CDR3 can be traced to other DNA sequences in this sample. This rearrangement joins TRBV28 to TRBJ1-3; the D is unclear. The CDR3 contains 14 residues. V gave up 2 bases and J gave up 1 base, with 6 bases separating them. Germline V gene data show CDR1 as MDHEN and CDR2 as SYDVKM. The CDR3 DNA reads TGTGCCAGCAGTTTAGCAGGTTCTGGAAACACCATATATTTT. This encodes CASSLAGSGNTIYF.

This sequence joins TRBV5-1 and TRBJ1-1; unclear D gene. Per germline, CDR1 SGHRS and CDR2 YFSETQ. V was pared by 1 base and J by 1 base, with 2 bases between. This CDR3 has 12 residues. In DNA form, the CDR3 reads TGCGCCAGCAGCTTGCAGAACACTGAAGCTTTCTTT. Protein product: CASSLQNTEAFF.

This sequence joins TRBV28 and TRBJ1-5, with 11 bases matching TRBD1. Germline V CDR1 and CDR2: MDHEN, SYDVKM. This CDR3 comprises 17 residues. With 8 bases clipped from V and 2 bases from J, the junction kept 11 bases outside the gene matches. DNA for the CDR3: TGTGCCAGCTTGGACAGGGGGCTGAGGATCGGCAATCAGCCCCAGCATTTT. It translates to CASLDRGLRIGNQPQHF. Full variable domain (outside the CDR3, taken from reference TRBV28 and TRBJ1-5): DVKVTQSSRYLVKRTGEKVFLECVQDMDHENMFWYRQDPGLGLRLIYFSYDVKMKEKGDIPEGYSVSREKKERFSLILESASTNQTSMYLCASLDRGLRIGNQPQHFGDGTRLSIL.

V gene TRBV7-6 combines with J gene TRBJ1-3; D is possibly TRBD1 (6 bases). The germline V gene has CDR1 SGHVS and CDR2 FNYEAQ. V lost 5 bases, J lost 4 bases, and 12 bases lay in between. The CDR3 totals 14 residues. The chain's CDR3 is CASSPGVSGNTIYF. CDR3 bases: TGTGCCAGCAGCCCAGGGGTTTCCGGAAACACCATATATTTT. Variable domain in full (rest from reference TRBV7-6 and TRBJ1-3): GAGVSQSPRYKVTKRGQDVALRCDPISGHVSLYWYRQALGQGPEFLTYFNYEAQQDKSGLPNDRFSAERPEGSISTLTIQRTEQRDSAMYRCASSPGVSGNTIYFGEGSWLTVV.

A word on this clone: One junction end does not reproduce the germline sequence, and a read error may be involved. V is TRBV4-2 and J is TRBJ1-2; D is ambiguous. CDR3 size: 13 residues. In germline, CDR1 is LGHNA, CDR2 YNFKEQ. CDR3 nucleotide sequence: TGTGCCAGCAGTCAAGGGCGGAACTATGGCTACACCTTC. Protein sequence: CASSQGRNYGYTF.